One and the same sample provided the 18 T cell receptor beta chains below, sequenced in a study of neurological immune-mediated disorders. TCRdb re-analysed the 5' RACE reads in MiXCR, keeping a single row per CDR3 protein. The data show 55,000 to 75,000 distinct CDR3 sequences, about 2.5% seen once. The sequenced material came from PBMCs. These receptors originate from a man aged 45-65 years with multiple sclerosis.

This clonotype has ten or more counts. The genes are TRBV7-2 and TRBJ2-1, with 9 bases identical to TRBD2. The CDR3 loop spans 17 amino acids. CDR1 SGHTA and CDR2 FQGNSA come from the germline V gene. V lost 0 bases, J lost 1 base, and 4 bases stayed unmatched. The CDR3 here is CASSLAHSGGSYNEQFF. DNA of the CDR3: TGTGCCAGCAGCTTAGCGCACAGCGGGGGGTCCTACAATGAGCAGTTCTTC.

This clonotype was picked up one time. The chain uses TRBV5-6 and TRBJ2-3, with D uncertain. Trimming took off 4 bases at V and 5 bases at J, with 5 bases between the two ends. CDR3 length: 11 amino acids. The germline CDR1 and CDR2 sequences are SGHDT and YYEEEE. CDR3: CASSGLDTQYF. In DNA, the CDR3 is TGTGCCAGCAGCGGTCTAGATACGCAGTATTTT.

The table lists this clonotype with a few counts. This chain uses TRBV10-2 with TRBJ2-1, with D tentatively TRBD2 (5 bases). This CDR3 is built from 12 residues. Germline loops: CDR1 WSHSY, CDR2 SAAADI. Trimming removed 7 bases from V and 10 bases from J, with 14 bases in between. For the CDR3, the DNA is TGCGCCAGCACCATAAGACTACCAGAGCAGTTCTTC. This encodes CASTIRLPEQFF.

This clonotype was detected many times. This chain joins TRBV20-1 and TRBJ2-7; TRBD1 is a possible D gene (5 bases). This CDR3 has 16 residues. Germline lookup yields CDR1 DFQATT and CDR2 SNEGSKA (reference sequence). Trimming cost V 2 bases and J 4 bases, with 21 bases left between them. The CDR3, as DNA: TGCAGTGCTAGACTACAGGCCTACTCACTACGATACGAGCAGTACTTC. Amino acid sequence: CSARLQAYSLRYEQYF.

The table lists this clonotype with many counts. This chain's CDR3 is CAISDPSHDGETQYF. CDR3 DNA sequence: TGTGCCATCAGTGACCCCTCCCACGACGGGGAGACCCAGTACTTC. This chain links TRBV10-3 with TRBJ2-5; D unresolved. V lost 3 bases to trimming and J lost 5 bases, with 16 bases between them. There are 15 residues in the CDR3. Looked up from germline, CDR1 is ENHRY and CDR2 is SYGVKD.

This clonotype appeared many times. V usage is TRBV12-3 or TRBV12-4 and J usage is TRBJ2-2, with 8 positions matching TRBD1. The ends lost 7 bases at V and 7 bases at J; junction bases unmatched: 5. The CDR3 totals 13 residues. The CDR3 DNA is TGTGCCAGCACCAGGACAGGGATCGGGGAGCTGTTTTTT. Residues: CASTRTGIGELFF.

This clonotype was detected ten times or more. The rearrangement links TRBV5-1 to TRBJ2-3, with 8 bases matching TRBD2. The CDR3 spans 16 residues. Germline CDR1 SGHRS, CDR2 YFSETQ. The ends lost 5 bases at V and 2 bases at J; junction bases unmatched: 10. For the CDR3, the DNA is TGCGCCAGCAGGTCTAGGGCTAGCGGGTACACAGATACGCAGTATTTT. Its protein product is CASRSRASGYTDTQYF.

This clonotype was observed at least ten times. The chain combines TRBV20-1 with TRBJ1-2, with D possibly being TRBD1 (6 bases). V was cut by 1 base and J by 6 bases, with 12 bases left in between. This CDR3 is built from 13 residues. Germline V gene lookup returns CDR1 DFQATT and CDR2 SNEGSKA (reference sequence). The CDR3 spells CSARGGGLDGYTF. CDR3 bases: TGCAGTGCTAGAGGTGGGGGCCTCGATGGCTACACCTTC.

This clonotype was picked up many times. The chain recombines TRBV7-2 with TRBJ1-3; 7 bases map to TRBD1. The ends lost 1 base at V and 0 bases at J; junction bases unmatched: 6. The CDR3 is made up of 17 amino acids. CDR1 is SGHTA and CDR2 is FQGNSA in the germline V gene. CDR3 amino acids: CASSLGPGTDSGNTIYF. In nucleotides, the CDR3 is TGTGCCAGCAGCTTAGGCCCCGGGACAGACTCTGGAAACACCATATATTTT.

This clonotype was seen repeatedly, ten times or more. The rearrangement links TRBV12-3 or TRBV12-4 to TRBJ2-5, with a weak D call TRBD1 (6 bases). CDR3 length: 14 amino acids. Deletions cut 5 bases from V and 2 bases from J, with 12 bases between. CDR3 nucleotides: TGTGCCAGCAGTCGACAGGACGGGCAAGAGACCCAGTACTTC. Protein: CASSRQDGQETQYF.

The sample holds many counts of this clonotype. The chain joins TRBV6-5 to TRBJ2-1, with 13 positions matching TRBD2. The CDR3 spans 17 residues. The V and J ends lost 2 bases and 7 bases, in that order; junction bases with no gene match: 8. Germline CDR1 reads MNHEY; CDR2 reads SVGAGI. In nucleotides, the CDR3 is TGTGCCAGCAGTTACGCAATTACTAGCGGGGGGGGGAATGAGCAGTTCTTC. Its protein is CASSYAITSGGGNEQFF.

This clonotype was counted at least ten times. The V and J genes are TRBV9 and TRBJ2-5; weak D call: TRBD2 (6 bases). V was clipped by 4 bases and J by 2 bases, with 15 bases between them. The CDR3 loop spans 15 amino acids. Per germline, CDR1 SGDLS and CDR2 YYNGEE. This chain's CDR3 is CASSPRPGGQETQYF. DNA of the CDR3: TGTGCCAGCAGCCCTCGCCCTGGGGGGCAAGAGACCCAGTACTTC. The full variable domain, rest sourced from reference TRBV9 and TRBJ2-5, is DSGVTQTPKHLITATGQRVTLRCSPRSGDLSVYWYQQSLDQGLQFLIQYYNGEERAKGNILERFSAQQFPDLHSELNLSSLELGDSALYFCASSPRPGGQETQYFGPGTRLLVL.

The table lists this clonotype with many counts. The gene calls are TRBV20-1 and TRBJ2-1, with D maybe TRBD1 (5 bases). V lost 3 bases and J 1 base, leaving 13 bases between the germline ends. CDR3 length equals 15 residues. Germline CDR1 is DFQATT and CDR2 is SNEGSKA (reference sequence). The CDR3 loop is CSASPDAGSYNEQFF. As DNA, the CDR3 is TGCAGTGCTAGCCCCGATGCAGGGTCCTACAATGAGCAGTTCTTC.

This clonotype occurred many times. The gene calls are TRBV5-4 and TRBJ2-2; 10 bases match TRBD2. Germline V CDR1 and CDR2: SGHNT, YYREEE (reference sequence). The CDR3 is 15 amino acids. The J segment lost 7 bases and the V segment lost 4 bases, leaving 7 bases of the junction unmatched. This chain's CDR3 is CASSRLAGEVGELFF. The CDR3 DNA reads TGTGCCAGCAGCCGGCTAGCGGGGGAGGTCGGGGAGCTGTTTTTT.

This clonotype came up many times. The rearrangement links TRBV6-5 to TRBJ1-3; the D gene is possibly TRBD1 (5 bases). V lost 6 bases and J 2 bases, leaving 11 bases between the germline ends. The germline CDR1 and CDR2 sequences are MNHEY and SVGAGI. The CDR3 is 14 residues long. CDR3 residues: CASRLQGAGNTIYF. DNA for the CDR3: TGTGCCAGCAGGCTTCAAGGGGCTGGAAACACCATATATTTT.

This clonotype occurred many times. This rearrangement joins TRBV15 to TRBJ2-5; D may correspond to TRBD1 or TRBD2 (5 bases each). V lost 1 base, J lost 2 bases, and 11 bases lay in between. The CDR3 length is 15 residues. Germline V lookup: CDR1 LNHNV, CDR2 YYDKDF (reference sequence). The CDR3 loop is CATSRAGAGQETQYF. DNA for the CDR3: TGTGCCACCAGCAGAGCCGGGGCGGGTCAAGAGACCCAGTACTTC.

This clonotype was counted many times. The V call is TRBV7-8, the J call TRBJ1-2; the D gene is possibly TRBD1 (6 bases). The V and J ends lost 2 bases and 8 bases respectively, with 21 bases between them. CDR1 is SGHVS and CDR2 is FQNEAQ in the germline V gene. This CDR3 spans 16 amino acids. CDR3 sequence: CASSLKLVGGANGYTF. The CDR3 nucleotides read TGTGCCAGCAGCTTAAAGCTCGTAGGGGGGGCGAACGGCTACACCTTC.

This clonotype was counted only a few times. The chain is built from TRBV6-2 or TRBV6-3 and TRBJ1-5; D ambiguous. The CDR3 is 12 amino acids. Germline CDR1 MNHEY, CDR2 SVGEGT. V was trimmed by 8 bases and J by 2 bases, leaving 7 bases between them. The CDR3 DNA sequence: TGTGCCAGCTCCCAGGGCAATCAGCCCCAGCATTTT. This gives the protein CASSQGNQPQHF.